These T cell receptor beta chains were read from a single sample in a study of blood T cell repertoires in COVID-19. Sequencing was performed with immunoSEQ multiplex PCR; in TCRdb, only in-frame clones are kept and a portion is missing. The sample holds around 340,000 clones; 86% are singletons and the top ten take just over 7%. Specimen: peripheral blood. The receptor source for this set is a woman in her sixties or seventies with COVID-19, enrolled during active disease. Both conserved end residues are part of each CDR3. D genes are given only for firm matches. Clone size, where shown, is once, few, many, or a class for clones that have expanded.

v_gene,d_gene,j_gene,abundance,CDR3nt,CDR3aa
TRBV9,NA,TRBJ1-1,NA,TGTGCCAGCAGCGTAGAGGGGGTTTCTGAAGCTTTCTTT,CASSVEGVSEAFF
TRBV19,TRBD1,TRBJ1-1,NA,TGTGCCAGTAGAAGCGGCGCGGGGACAGAGCTGAACACTGAAGCTTTCTTT,CASRSGAGTELNTEAFF
TRBV19,NA,TRBJ1-4,NA,TGTGCCAGTAACGGCGGGACCGATACTGATGAAAAACTGTTTTTT,CASNGGTDTDEKLFF
TRBV5-1,TRBD1,TRBJ1-2,NA,TGCGCCAGCAGCTTAGGGCCCGACAGGGGAGGCTACACCTTC,CASSLGPDRGGYTF
TRBV27,TRBD1,TRBJ2-2,NA,TGTGCCAGCAGTCAGATAAGGGGGCCCGGGGAGCTGTTTTTT,CASSQIRGPGELFF
TRBV24-1,TRBD1,TRBJ2-5,NA,TGTGCCACCAGTGATCTATCAGGACAGGCACAAGAGACCCAGTACTTC,CATSDLSGQAQETQYF
TRBV6-5,NA,TRBJ1-5,few,TGTGCCAGTTCAGGCAGGAGCAATCAGCCCCAGCATTTT,CASSGRSNQPQHF
TRBV29-1,NA,TRBJ2-1,NA,TGCAGCGCAGTGATAGACAATGAGCAGTTCTTC,CSAVIDNEQFF
TRBV5-1,TRBD2,TRBJ2-7,few,TGCGCCAGCAGCCATTGGCGGGGGGACAACTCCTACGAGCAGTACTTC,CASSHWRGDNSYEQYF
TRBV21-1,NA,TRBJ2-3,NA,TGTGCCAGGGGACAGGGGCGTGCAGATACGCAGTATTTT,CARGQGRADTQYF
TRBV12-3/TRBV12-4,NA,TRBJ1-1,NA,TGTGCCAGCAGTCAGAGGGCCGATTCTGAAGCTTTCTTT,CASSQRADSEAFF
TRBV5-1,TRBD1,TRBJ1-2,NA,TGCGCCAGCAGCATGACAGGGGGAGGAATTTATGTGTGCACCTTC,CASSMTGGGIYVCTF
TRBV2,NA,TRBJ1-2,NA,TGTGCCAGCAGTGAAGAACTCCGCTTACTCGGCTACACCTTC,CASSEELRLLGYTF
TRBV6-6,TRBD1,TRBJ1-5,NA,TGTGCCAGCAGAAATCCGGGACAGGGGGCAGGATCGGCCCAGCATTTT,CASRNPGQGAGSAQHF
TRBV12-3/TRBV12-4,NA,TRBJ1-1,NA,TGTGCCAGCAGTTTCGTCAACACTGAAGCTTTCTTT,CASSFVNTEAFF
TRBV20-1,NA,TRBJ2-1,NA,TGCAGTGCTAGTCGGCAGGGCAATGAGCAGTTCTTC,CSASRQGNEQFF
TRBV27,NA,TRBJ1-2,few,TGTGCCAGCAGTTCCCAAACAGTGGGCGAGGAGGGCTACTATGGCTACACCTTC,CASSSQTVGEEGYYGYTF
TRBV4-1,TRBD1,TRBJ1-5,NA,TGCGCCAGCAGCCAAGATGACAGGGCGGGCAGCAATCAGCCCCAGCATTTT,CASSQDDRAGSNQPQHF
TRBV9,TRBD2,TRBJ2-3,NA,TGTGCCAGCAGCCCCCCCTCTGTTCGGGGGGCAGATACGCAGTATTTT,CASSPPSVRGADTQYF
TRBV11-2,TRBD2,TRBJ2-3,NA,TGTGCCAGCAGCTCGGGACTAGCGGCCACAGATACGCAGTATTTT,CASSSGLAATDTQYF
TRBV11-2,TRBD1,TRBJ1-6,NA,TGTGCCAGCAGTCGCACAGGGGGTGGTAATTCACCCCTCCACTTT,CASSRTGGGNSPLHF
TRBV23-1,NA,TRBJ1-2,NA,TGCGCCAGCAGTCTACGGGGGGTAATCTATGGCTACACCTTC,CASSLRGVIYGYTF
TRBV7-2,NA,TRBJ1-1,NA,TGTGCCAGCAGCTCCCGAGAATACACTGAAGCTTTCTTT,CASSSREYTEAFF
TRBV4-1,TRBD1,TRBJ2-5,NA,TGCGCCAGCAGCCAACCAGGACAGGGTAGGGAGACCCAGTACTTC,CASSQPGQGRETQYF